This T cell receptor (beta chain) came from a study of shared clonotypes between healthy human individuals. Germline-derived CDR1 and CDR2 are SNHLY and FYNNEI. This CDR3 contains 13 residues. V dropped 8 bases and J dropped 0 bases, with 11 bases sitting between them. This clone occurred once. Its antigen is still unknown. Naive CD8 isolation took CD45RO-negative cells positively selected for CCR7 and excluded terminally differentiated effector memory CD45RA+ cells. Libraries were prepared by immunoSEQ multiplex PCR; TCRdb keeps only in-frame clonotypes and omits some of them. The sample consists of millions of clones, about 94% of them appearing once. Study-level points and caveats: Clonotypes that were shared across a handful of donors made up approximately 5.1% of naive CD4 clonotypes.

The chain links TRBV2 to TRBJ2-7; D gene ambiguous. The receptor was isolated from a man between 18 and 29 years old in good health. Sequencing was carried out using naive CD8+ T cells sorted from blood. The CDR3 sequence is CASLLMDSYEQYF. The CDR3 DNA reads as TGTGCCAGCCTCCTCATGGACTCCTACGAGCAGTACTTC.